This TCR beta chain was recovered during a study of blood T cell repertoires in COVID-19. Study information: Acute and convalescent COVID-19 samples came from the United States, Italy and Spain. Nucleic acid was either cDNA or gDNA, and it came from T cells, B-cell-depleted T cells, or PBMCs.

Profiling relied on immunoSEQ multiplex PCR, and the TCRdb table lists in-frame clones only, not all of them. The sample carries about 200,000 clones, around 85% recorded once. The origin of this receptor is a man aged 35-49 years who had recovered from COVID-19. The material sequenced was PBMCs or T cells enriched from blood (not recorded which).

This CDR3 reads CASSNAGRTGELFF. The DNA of the CDR3 is TGTGCCAGTAGTAATGCCGGTCGCACCGGGGAGCTGTTTTTT. The chain employs TRBV19 and TRBJ2-2; D ambiguous. The CDR3 has 14 amino acids. CDR1 and CDR2 (germline): LNHDA, SQIVND (reference sequence). V lost 4 bases and J 4 bases, leaving 10 bases between the germline ends.